Each of the 21 T cell receptor beta chains below was sequenced from the same sample in a study of blood T cell repertoires in COVID-19. Clones were read by immunoSEQ multiplex PCR, and TCRdb kept only the in-frame ones, dropping some. The sample includes about 240,000 clones, 85% to 90% of them seen just once. The sequenced sample consisted of peripheral blood. Source of these receptors: a man between 60 and 75 years old with acute or convalescent COVID-19.

The genes are TRBV19 and TRBJ2-1; 10 bases line up with TRBD2. The trim removed 5 bases at V and 5 bases at J, leaving 9 bases unmatched. This CDR3 comprises 16 residues. The germline gives CDR1 LNHDA, CDR2 SQIVND (reference sequence). The CDR3 loop reads CASSDRAGGPNNEQFF. The DNA for the CDR3 is TGTGCCAGTAGTGATAGAGCGGGAGGGCCGAACAATGAGCAGTTCTTC.

Worth noting for this clone: Other DNA sequences within the sample encode an identical CDR3. This sequence joins TRBV19 and TRBJ1-1; possibly TRBD1 for D (5 bases). With 2 bases removed from V and 6 bases from J, the gap between germline ends came to 10 bases. Germline V gene lookup returns CDR1 LNHDA and CDR2 SQIVND (reference sequence). This CDR3 comprises 13 residues. The CDR3 DNA follows: TGTGCCAGTAGTATATCTACAGGTTCTGAAGCTTTCTTT. It translates to CASSISTGSEAFF.

This chain joins TRBV29-1 and TRBJ1-1, with TRBD1 identical over 7 bases. The CDR3 is 13 amino acids. CDR1 is SQVTM, CDR2 ANQGSEA, per germline. The J segment lost 3 bases and the V segment lost 3 bases, leaving 4 bases of the junction unmatched. The chain's CDR3 is CSVEARGDTEAFF. CDR3 sequence (DNA): TGCAGCGTTGAGGCCAGGGGGGACACTGAAGCTTTCTTT.

This clone occurred once. This chain connects TRBV6-5 to TRBJ2-5, with D tentatively TRBD1 (6 bases). Germline CDR1 is MNHEY and CDR2 is SVGAGI. The CDR3 runs 15 residues. V lost 0 bases and J lost 1, with 9 bases in between. The CDR3: CASSYSGAPQETQYF. The CDR3 DNA follows: TGTGCCAGCAGTTACTCGGGGGCCCCCCAAGAGACCCAGTACTTC.

The chain carries TRBV29-1 and TRBJ1-1; 9 positions agree with TRBD1. Germline-derived CDR1 and CDR2 are SQVTM and ANQGSEA. The CDR3 runs 14 residues. V was clipped by 7 bases and J by 4 bases; unmatched bases: 10. CDR3 amino acids: CSGVQGAGGTEAFF. The CDR3 DNA reads as TGCAGCGGGGTACAGGGGGCCGGGGGCACTGAAGCTTTCTTT.

This chain uses TRBV5-1 with TRBJ1-6; 9 bases match TRBD1. CDR3 length: 14 residues. The germline CDR1 and CDR2 sequences are SGHRS and YFSETQ. The junction had 6 bases not matched to a gene; V was cut back by 4 bases and J by 10 bases. The CDR3 nucleotides read TGCGCCAGCAGCACCACAGGGGGCTGGTCACCCCTCCACTTT. Amino acid sequence: CASSTTGGWSPLHF.

This clone has just one count. The chain couples TRBV29-1 to TRBJ2-5, with D possibly TRBD1 on 6 matching bases. The germline CDR1 and CDR2 sequences are SQVTM and ANQGSEA. This CDR3 is built from 14 residues. V gave up 4 bases and J gave up 5 bases, with 17 bases separating them. CDR3 DNA: TGCAGCGTTGCCCTAGCAGGGACACCCGAGACCCAGTACTTC. This translates into CSVALAGTPETQYF.

The chain has TRBV19 and TRBJ1-4; D gene unclear. V lost 3 bases, J lost 0 bases, and 8 bases lay in between. The CDR3 runs 15 residues. Germline V lookup: CDR1 LNHDA, CDR2 SQIVND (reference sequence). CDR3 DNA: TGTGCCAGTAGTATTCAGGTTGCAACTAATGAAAAACTGTTTTTT. It translates to CASSIQVATNEKLFF.

V gene TRBV5-1 combines with J gene TRBJ2-7, with D maybe TRBD2 (7 bases). The germline gives CDR1 SGHRS, CDR2 YFSETQ. The CDR3 is 14 amino acids. Trimming stripped 3 bases from V and 4 bases from J, with 14 bases between. The CDR3 DNA sequence: TGCGCCAGCAGCTCCGGGGGGCCAGGATACGAGCAGTACTTC. Protein product: CASSSGGPGYEQYF.

The J gene is TRBJ2-7, the V gene TRBV7-2, with TRBD2 as a possible D gene (7 bases). The germline gives CDR1 SGHTA, CDR2 FQGNSA. V dropped 7 bases and J dropped 2 bases, with 15 bases sitting between them. CDR3 size: 14 residues. In nucleotides, the CDR3 is TGTGCCAGCACCCTAGGGGGAGGGGCCTACGAGCAGTACTTC. Translated, it gives CASTLGGGAYEQYF.

J is TRBJ1-3 and V is TRBV30; 7 bases line up with TRBD1. With 2 bases clipped from V and 4 bases from J, the junction kept 8 bases outside the gene matches. The length of the CDR3 is 15 residues. CDR1 is GTSNPN and CDR2 is SVGIG in the germline V gene (reference sequence). CDR3 DNA: TGTGCCTGGAGTACAAAAGGGGGCTTGGGAAACACCATATATTTT. Translated, it gives CAWSTKGGLGNTIYF.

V gene TRBV6-1 combines with J gene TRBJ1-4, with 9 bases that match TRBD1. CDR3 length: 16 amino acids. The V and J ends lost 4 bases and 7 bases, in that order; junction bases with no gene match: 10. Germline V gene lookup returns CDR1 MNHNS and CDR2 SASEGT. DNA of the CDR3: TGTGCCAGCAGTGTACCTACAGGGGGCGCGATTGAAAAACTGTTTTTT. Translated, it gives CASSVPTGGAIEKLFF.

This chain connects TRBV9 to TRBJ2-2; D is uncertain. CDR1 and CDR2 (germline): SGDLS, YYNGEE. The CDR3 length is 17 residues. The ends were cut back, 0 bases at V and 4 bases at J, with 16 bases in the middle. CDR3 bases: TGTGCCAGCAGCGTAGGCGGAAGACCCTCGGGCACCGGGGAGCTGTTTTTT. Translating gives CASSVGGRPSGTGELFF.

This chain joins TRBV4-1 and TRBJ2-7; TRBD2 matches at 9 bases. In germline, CDR1 is MGHRA, CDR2 YSYEKL. This CDR3 has 15 residues. J gave up 2 bases and V 1 base, and 3 bases lay outside the gene matches. This CDR3 reads CASSQGLAGTYEQYF. Here the CDR3 DNA reads TGCGCCAGCAGCCAAGGGCTAGCGGGGACCTACGAGCAGTACTTC.

The genes are TRBV6-5 and TRBJ1-5; TRBD1 is a possible D gene (5 bases). The germline CDR1 and CDR2 sequences are MNHEY and SVGAGI. This CDR3 comprises 13 residues. Trimming shortened V by 4 bases and J by 5 bases, and 9 bases separated the two germline ends. The CDR3 DNA is TGTGCCAGCAGTTTCCAGGGTGATCAGCCCCAGCATTTT. As protein: CASSFQGDQPQHF.

The CDR3 coding sequence is TGTGCCAGCAGCTTAGACGGACAGAATTCACCCCTCCACTTT. It is translated as CASSLDGQNSPLHF. V and J are TRBV11-3 and TRBJ1-6; a possible D gene is TRBD1 (6 bases). Trimming removed 0 bases from V and 7 bases from J, with 7 bases in between. Germline CDR1 is SGHNT and CDR2 is YENEEA. The CDR3 has 14 amino acids. The variable domain in full, with the rest retrieved from reference TRBV11-3 and TRBJ1-6, is EAGVVQSPRYKIIEKKQPVAFWCNPISGHNTLYWYLQNLGQGPELLIRYENEEAVDDSQLPKDRFSAERLKGVDSTLKIQPAELGDSAVYLCASSLDGQNSPLHFGNGTRLTVT.

This clone was counted a single time. The chain uses TRBV6-2 or TRBV6-3 and TRBJ2-7, with 8 bases fitting TRBD1. Germline CDR1 and CDR2: MNHEY and SVGEGT. The CDR3 extends over 13 amino acids. Trimming at V came to 6 bases and at J to 6 bases, leaving 7 bases not matched to a gene. The CDR3 spells CASSLGQGLEQYF. The CDR3 DNA sequence: TGTGCCAGCAGCCTCGGACAGGGACTCGAGCAGTACTTC.

The rearrangement joins TRBV27 to TRBJ2-2; unclear D gene. Deletions cut 1 base from V and 2 bases from J, with 14 bases between. This CDR3 contains 17 residues. The germline gives CDR1 MNHEY, CDR2 SMNVEV (reference sequence). Here the CDR3 reads CASSLFSAGSNTGELFF. The DNA for the CDR3 is TGTGCCAGCAGTTTATTTTCGGCAGGCTCTAACACCGGGGAGCTGTTTTTT.

At least ten counts were recorded for this clone. This sequence joins TRBV28 and TRBJ1-1; D possibly corresponds to TRBD1 (6 bases). The CDR3 runs 13 residues. Germline values: CDR1 MDHEN, CDR2 SYDVKM. V was pared by 2 bases and J by 6 bases, with 10 bases between. The CDR3 DNA reads as TGTGCCAGCAGTTTAGGGGGCTCGGCTGAAGCTTTCTTT. Amino acid sequence: CASSLGGSAEAFF.

The chain has TRBV5-8 and TRBJ1-6, with a weak D call TRBD1 (5 bases). Germline V gives CDR1 SGHTS, CDR2 YDEGEE. V was trimmed by 0 bases and J by 7 bases, leaving 11 bases between them. The CDR3 spans 15 residues. CDR3 bases: TGTGCCAGCAGCTTGGCTCCGGAGGGGAATTCACCCCTCCACTTT. It specifies CASSLAPEGNSPLHF.

The V call is TRBV20-1, the J call TRBJ1-6; the D is unclear. Germline assignment: CDR1 DFQATT and CDR2 SNEGSKA (reference sequence). The CDR3 covers 9 residues. Between the trimmed V and J ends, which lost 5 bases and 12 bases, there was a span of 5 bases. Here the CDR3 reads CSASLPLHF. For the CDR3, the DNA is TGCAGTGCTTCCTTACCCCTCCACTTT.